This TCR beta chain was retrieved from a study of shared clonotypes between healthy human individuals. Looking at the study overall: Donors were two women and a few men aged 18 to 49. Findings and caveats of the study: When compared with the clonotypes that were shared by all four sorted-subset donors, the non-shared clonotypes turned out to have lower generation probabilities.

Subsets obtained from CD4+ cells comprised CD45RA+ naive and CD45RA-negative memory cells. Deletions cut 10 bases from V and 7 bases from J, with 15 bases between. The germline gives CDR1 MRHNA, CDR2 SNTAGT. The CDR3 has 12 amino acids. In regard to this clone: The antigen is not known.

TCRdb's copy holds only in-frame clones and misses some; the assay was immunoSEQ multiplex PCR. The sample yields about 1.5 million clones, around 98% seen once. The rearrangement joins TRBV6-4 to TRBJ2-3, with D unclear. The receptor's source is a man aged 30 to 45 in good health. Sequenced input: naive CD4+ T cells sorted from blood. Subset denoted: CD45RA+ positively selected. For the CDR3, the DNA is TGTGCCACCACTGGCCCGGAGCATACGCAGTATTTT. This codes for CATTGPEHTQYF.